The source of this T cell receptor beta chain is a study of T-cell memory formation after mild COVID-19. This clonotype was recorded once. TCRdb used MiXCR to reprocess the 5' RACE reads, holding one entry per CDR3 protein. The repertoire consists of under 600,000 distinct CDR3 sequences, with about 20% occurring once and the leading ten covering about 8.4%. Germline lookup yields CDR1 MGHRA and CDR2 YSYEKL. V shed 1 base and J shed 8 bases, with 14 bases lying between them. There are 15 residues in the CDR3. This TCR was recovered from an adult woman who had mild COVID-19 (a few samples of this study predate the infection). Cell type and time point are not known. The sequenced sample consisted of PBMCs or a T cell subset sorted from them (not recorded which). J is TRBJ1-4 and V is TRBV4-1; D is perhaps TRBD1 (5 bases). CDR3 amino acids: CASSQGLQEREKLFF. The CDR3 DNA is TGCGCCAGCAGCCAAGGTTTACAGGAACGGGAAAAACTGTTTTTT.